The present T cell receptor beta chain was sequenced within a study of cytomegalovirus exposure and HLA in healthy donors. With 60 Vbeta and 13 Jbeta primers, the PCR was carried out. Libraries were prepared by immunoSEQ multiplex PCR; TCRdb keeps only in-frame clonotypes and omits some of them. The table shows roughly 98,000 clones, with around 67% occurring only once. The count of this clone is one. Its antigen is undetermined. V was pared by 0 bases and J by 4 bases, with 9 bases between. Germline values: CDR1 SGHRS, CDR2 YFSETQ. There are 14 residues in the CDR3. Study outcomes and limitations: Rates of TCR association differed by HLA locus in a later analysis, with DRB1 highest and HLA-C lowest.

The receptor was isolated from a man aged 50 to 59 in good health and CMV-seronegative. The rearrangement links TRBV5-1 to TRBJ2-3; D is unclear. What was sequenced was PBMCs. CDR3 loop: CASSLGPVADTQYF. The CDR3 DNA is TGCGCCAGCAGCTTGGGTCCGGTAGCAGATACGCAGTATTTT.